This is a list of T cell receptor beta chains from one sample in a study of blood T cell repertoires in COVID-19. Clones were sequenced by immunoSEQ multiplex PCR, and TCRdb holds only the in-frame ones, with some missing. The sample has 130,000 to 150,000 clones; about nine tenths are singletons. The material sequenced was peripheral blood. The receptors stem from a woman between 50 and 59 years old with acute or convalescent COVID-19. The CDR3 runs from the conserved cysteine through the conserved F or W. The D gene is left open where the match is weak. A clone size is listed for some rows: how often the clone was seen (once, few, many), or a class if it is expanded.

v_gene: TRBV2; d_gene: TRBD1; abundance: -; j_gene: TRBJ1-1; CDR3nt: TGTGCCAGCAGTGAAACCAGAACAGGGGGTAACACTGAAGCTTTCTTT; CDR3aa: CASSETRTGGNTEAFF
v_gene: TRBV28; d_gene: TRBD2; abundance: -; j_gene: TRBJ2-1; CDR3nt: TGTGCCAGCAGTCCCCCGGCGGGGGGGCTGGGTGAGCAGTTCTTC; CDR3aa: CASSPPAGGLGEQFF
v_gene: TRBV30; d_gene: TRBD1; abundance: -; j_gene: TRBJ1-2; CDR3nt: TGTGCCTGGAGCCAATTTCCCGGGACAGTCTATGGCTACACCTTC; CDR3aa: CAWSQFPGTVYGYTF
v_gene: TRBV27; d_gene: TRBD2; abundance: -; j_gene: TRBJ2-2; CDR3nt: TGTGCCAGCAGTCTCCCTAGCGGGGGTACCGGGGAGCTGTTTTTT; CDR3aa: CASSLPSGGTGELFF
v_gene: TRBV10-3; d_gene: TRBD1; abundance: -; j_gene: TRBJ2-7; CDR3nt: TGTGCCATCAGTGATCCGGGACAGGTCTCCTACGAGCAGTACTTC; CDR3aa: CAISDPGQVSYEQYF
v_gene: TRBV2; d_gene: -; abundance: -; j_gene: TRBJ2-7; CDR3nt: TGTGCCAGCAGTGAGCGCAGGGGGAGGTACGAGCAGTACTTC; CDR3aa: CASSERRGRYEQYF
v_gene: TRBV7-6; d_gene: -; abundance: few; j_gene: TRBJ1-1; CDR3nt: TGTGCCAGCAGCTTAATGGGCCAGCCCAACACTGAAGCTTTCTTT; CDR3aa: CASSLMGQPNTEAFF
v_gene: TRBV10-3; d_gene: TRBD2; abundance: -; j_gene: TRBJ2-1; CDR3nt: TGTGCCATCAGTGACCTGGGACTAGCGGAGTACAATGAGCAGTTCTTC; CDR3aa: CAISDLGLAEYNEQFF
v_gene: TRBV20-1; d_gene: -; abundance: -; j_gene: TRBJ2-5; CDR3nt: TGCAGTTCTCCTGAGGGAGAGACCCAGTACTTC; CDR3aa: CSSPEGETQYF
v_gene: TRBV24-1; d_gene: -; abundance: -; j_gene: TRBJ2-3; CDR3nt: TGTGCCACCTCCGTGGGACTCAGTTACACAGATACGCAGTATTTT; CDR3aa: CATSVGLSYTDTQYF
v_gene: TRBV28; d_gene: -; abundance: -; j_gene: TRBJ1-6; CDR3nt: TGTGCCAGCAGAAGAGACAGATATAATTCACCCCTCCACTTT; CDR3aa: CASRRDRYNSPLHF
v_gene: TRBV7-3; d_gene: -; abundance: -; j_gene: TRBJ1-1; CDR3nt: TGTGCCAGCAGCTTAGCAACCCCCGGGACATTCCAAATGAACACTGAAGCTTTCTTT; CDR3aa: CASSLATPGTFQMNTEAFF
v_gene: TRBV5-4; d_gene: -; abundance: -; j_gene: TRBJ2-3; CDR3nt: TGTGCCAGCAGCTTAATGCCCTACGGCGGTACGCAGTATTTT; CDR3aa: CASSLMPYGGTQYF
v_gene: TRBV21-1; d_gene: -; abundance: once; j_gene: TRBJ1-1; CDR3nt: TGTGCCAGTCAGAACACTGAAGCTTTCTTT; CDR3aa: CASQNTEAFF
v_gene: TRBV11-1; d_gene: TRBD1; abundance: -; j_gene: TRBJ1-2; CDR3nt: TGTGCCAGCAGTTCCGCCGGGACAGGGCACTATGGCTACACCTTC; CDR3aa: CASSSAGTGHYGYTF
v_gene: TRBV4-2; d_gene: -; abundance: -; j_gene: TRBJ2-2; CDR3nt: TGTGCCAGCAGCCAAGATTCGGGGTCTAACACCGGGGAGCTGTTTTTT; CDR3aa: CASSQDSGSNTGELFF
v_gene: TRBV20-1; d_gene: -; abundance: -; j_gene: TRBJ2-3; CDR3nt: TGCAGTGCTAGTATCCCTCCTGGCACAGATACGCAGTATTTT; CDR3aa: CSASIPPGTDTQYF
v_gene: TRBV5-1; d_gene: -; abundance: -; j_gene: TRBJ1-4; CDR3nt: TGCGCCAGCAGCAGGGGGTCTAATGAAAAACTGTTTTTT; CDR3aa: CASSRGSNEKLFF
v_gene: TRBV12-3/TRBV12-4; d_gene: -; abundance: -; j_gene: TRBJ2-1; CDR3nt: TGTGCCAGCAGTGGGTTCCAGCGGGCTGAGCAGTTCTTC; CDR3aa: CASSGFQRAEQFF
v_gene: TRBV6-5; d_gene: -; abundance: -; j_gene: TRBJ1-2; CDR3nt: TGTGCCAGCAGCCCCGTGATAGACTCAGTCGGCTACACCTTC; CDR3aa: CASSPVIDSVGYTF
v_gene: TRBV30; d_gene: TRBD1; abundance: -; j_gene: TRBJ2-5; CDR3nt: TGTGCCTGGAGTGTCGACAGGGAAGAGACCCAGTACTTC; CDR3aa: CAWSVDREETQYF
v_gene: TRBV10-3; d_gene: TRBD1; abundance: -; j_gene: TRBJ2-1; CDR3nt: TGTGCCATCAGTGCAGGAGACAGGGGAGGAAATGAGCAGTTCTTC; CDR3aa: CAISAGDRGGNEQFF
v_gene: TRBV27; d_gene: -; abundance: -; j_gene: TRBJ2-5; CDR3nt: TGTGCCAGCAGGGGGGCGGGAGTGGAGACCCAGTACTTC; CDR3aa: CASRGAGVETQYF
v_gene: TRBV4-1; d_gene: TRBD1; abundance: -; j_gene: TRBJ1-1; CDR3nt: TGCGCCAGCAGCCAGGCGAACAGGGGGATCATGAACACTGAAGCTTTCTTT; CDR3aa: CASSQANRGIMNTEAFF
v_gene: TRBV11-1; d_gene: -; abundance: few; j_gene: TRBJ2-6; CDR3nt: TGTGCCAGCAGCTTAGCGCTGGAGGAGGGGGCCAACGTCCTGACTTTC; CDR3aa: CASSLALEEGANVLTF
v_gene: TRBV13; d_gene: TRBD1; abundance: -; j_gene: TRBJ1-2; CDR3nt: TGTGCCAGCAGCTTAGGTGTTCAGGGGGATGGCTACACCTTC; CDR3aa: CASSLGVQGDGYTF
v_gene: TRBV2; d_gene: TRBD1; abundance: -; j_gene: TRBJ1-1; CDR3nt: TGTGCCACCAGGATACAGGGGGGTCGCACTGAAGCTTTCTTT; CDR3aa: CATRIQGGRTEAFF
v_gene: TRBV3-1/TRBV3-2; d_gene: -; abundance: -; j_gene: TRBJ1-4; CDR3nt: TGTGCCAGCAGCCAAGACAGGGACATTGAAAAACTGTTTTTT; CDR3aa: CASSQDRDIEKLFF
v_gene: TRBV10-3; d_gene: -; abundance: -; j_gene: TRBJ1-2; CDR3nt: TGTGCCATCAGTGGGTATACTTATGGCTACACCTTC; CDR3aa: CAISGYTYGYTF
v_gene: TRBV9; d_gene: -; abundance: -; j_gene: TRBJ1-3; CDR3nt: TGTGCCAGCAATTTCGGAGGGGCTGGAAACACCATATATTTT; CDR3aa: CASNFGGAGNTIYF
v_gene: TRBV29-1; d_gene: TRBD1; abundance: -; j_gene: TRBJ1-2; CDR3nt: TGCAGCGTTGAGGGACAGAATAACTATGGCTACACCTTC; CDR3aa: CSVEGQNNYGYTF
v_gene: TRBV6-5; d_gene: TRBD2; abundance: -; j_gene: TRBJ2-7; CDR3nt: TGTGCCAGTAAGTTGCCTAGCGGGAGGAATGAGCAGTACTTC; CDR3aa: CASKLPSGRNEQYF
v_gene: TRBV7-8; d_gene: TRBD1; abundance: few; j_gene: TRBJ1-5; CDR3nt: TGTGCCAGCAGCCCCCGAGGGGGCCTGGGTCAGCCCCAGCATTTT; CDR3aa: CASSPRGGLGQPQHF
v_gene: TRBV30; d_gene: TRBD1; abundance: -; j_gene: TRBJ1-4; CDR3nt: TGTGCCTGGAGTGTCCGGACAGGGGGCGAAAAACTGTTTTTT; CDR3aa: CAWSVRTGGEKLFF
v_gene: TRBV5-4; d_gene: -; abundance: -; j_gene: TRBJ2-3; CDR3nt: TGTGCCAGCAGAAGCCCCCCGGGACTTGACACAGATACGCAGTATTTT; CDR3aa: CASRSPPGLDTDTQYF
v_gene: TRBV5-4; d_gene: TRBD2; abundance: -; j_gene: TRBJ2-5; CDR3nt: TGTGCCAGCACGGTACTAGCGGGGCAAGAGACCCAGTACTTC; CDR3aa: CASTVLAGQETQYF
v_gene: TRBV30; d_gene: -; abundance: -; j_gene: TRBJ1-3; CDR3nt: TGTGCCTGGAGTGTCTTACAGTACTCTGGAAACACCATATATTTT; CDR3aa: CAWSVLQYSGNTIYF
v_gene: TRBV9; d_gene: -; abundance: -; j_gene: TRBJ1-2; CDR3nt: TGTGCCAGCAGCGTAGATCGGGTGTCCCTCTATGGCTACACCTTC; CDR3aa: CASSVDRVSLYGYTF
v_gene: TRBV27; d_gene: TRBD2; abundance: -; j_gene: TRBJ2-7; CDR3nt: TGTGCCAGCAGTTTTGCGGGGAGGGGGCAGTACTTC; CDR3aa: CASSFAGRGQYF
v_gene: TRBV5-1; d_gene: -; abundance: -; j_gene: TRBJ2-3; CDR3nt: TGCGCCAGCAGCCGGGGGATGATGGATACGCAGTATTTT; CDR3aa: CASSRGMMDTQYF
v_gene: TRBV7-2; d_gene: -; abundance: -; j_gene: TRBJ2-7; CDR3nt: TGTGCCAGCAGCCCCACTGCGGGTTCCAACGAGCAGTACTTC; CDR3aa: CASSPTAGSNEQYF
v_gene: TRBV18; d_gene: TRBD1; abundance: -; j_gene: TRBJ1-5; CDR3nt: TGTGCCAGCTCATCAGGACAGGGCCATAGCAATCAGCCCCAGCATTTT; CDR3aa: CASSSGQGHSNQPQHF